This T cell receptor beta chain was observed in a study of regulatory T cells in long-lasting Graves disease. Notes on the study in general: There were preferences for TRBV28, TRBJ1-2 and TRBJ2-5 in persistent disease.

Arm-PCR with iRepertoire HTBI primers amplified the CDR3 regions for these TCR beta libraries. TCRdb re-analysed the multiplex PCR reads in MiXCR, keeping a single row per CDR3 protein. The sample contains over 350,000 distinct CDR3 sequences, 14% to 15% of which appear only once. Worth noting for this clonotype: Its matching antigen is unknown.

Germline CDR1 and CDR2: MDHEN and SYDVKM. This CDR3 comprises 18 residues. V was pared by 1 base and J by 1 base, with 12 bases of the junction left unmatched. Time point of the sample: newly diagnosed GD, antithyroid drugs for less than 3 months. RNA from PBMCs was the source of the TCR library. These data also formed part of another study, on T cells in Graves' hyperthyroidism and ophthalmopathy.

The source is a woman between 40 and 50 years old with Graves disease. Sample: peripheral blood mononuclear cells (PBMCs), taken at new diagnosis, from a patient treated with antithyroid drugs. The gene calls are TRBV28 and TRBJ1-1, with 7 bases fitting TRBD1. The CDR3 DNA sequence: TGTGCCAGCAGTTTATTGGGTTTTCGACAGGGCGCGAACACTGAAGCTTTCTTT. Amino acids: CASSLLGFRQGANTEAFF. Full variable domain (remainder filled in from reference TRBV28 and TRBJ1-1): DVKVTQSSRYLVKRTGEKVFLECVQDMDHENMFWYRQDPGLGLRLIYFSYDVKMKEKGDIPEGYSVSREKKERFSLILESASTNQTSMYLCASSLLGFRQGANTEAFFGQGTRLTVV.